The clone carrying this T cell receptor (beta chain) was seen a single time. This CDR3 is 13 amino acids long. Germline V gene lookup returns CDR1 ENHRY and CDR2 SYGVKD. Trimming shortened V by 0 bases and J by 8 bases, and 8 bases separated the two germline ends. Some clones are missing from TCRdb's copy, which holds only in-frame ones; the method was immunoSEQ multiplex PCR. The table lists fewer than 20,000 clones, 80% to 85% of them singletons. This entry is derived from a study of ipilimumab plus nivolumab after autologous stem cell transplantation. Study-wide context: Both relapsed and primary refractory DLBCL were included.

The TCR originated in a male donor with diffuse large B-cell lymphoma. The chain is built from TRBV10-3 and TRBJ1-3; D call uncertain. The sample consisted of PBMCs, taken in a trial of ipilimumab plus nivolumab as post-transplant consolidation. The CDR3 coding sequence is TGTGCCATCAGTGAGTCGCTTATGGACACCATATATTTT. Translating it yields CAISESLMDTIYF.